Each of the 14 T cell receptor beta chains below was sequenced from the same sample in a study of blood T cell repertoires in COVID-19. The repertoire was sequenced with immunoSEQ multiplex PCR; TCRdb's copy has only in-frame clones and lacks some. The sample lists about 100,000 clones, about 85% occurring once. Sequences were obtained from peripheral blood. Receptor source: a man between 45 and 60 years old with active or convalescent COVID-19.

The gene calls are TRBV7-8 and TRBJ2-1, with D possibly matching TRBD2 (5 bases). The V and J ends lost 7 bases and 7 bases respectively, with 17 bases between them. Germline loops: CDR1 SGHVS, CDR2 FQNEAQ. This CDR3 contains 14 residues. The CDR3 DNA reads TGTGCCAGCACCACGGAGCTAGCAAGGAATGAGCAGTTCTTC. It is translated as CASTTELARNEQFF.

This chain links TRBV27 with TRBJ2-3, with 7 bases that match TRBD2. Per germline, CDR1 MNHEY and CDR2 SMNVEV (reference sequence). V gave up 2 bases and J gave up 1 base; unmatched junction bases: 3. This CDR3 has 15 amino acids. The CDR3 spells CASSLMLAGTDTQYF. As DNA, the CDR3 is TGTGCCAGCAGTTTAATGCTAGCGGGCACAGATACGCAGTATTTT.

V usage is TRBV25-1 and J usage is TRBJ1-2; D possibly corresponds to TRBD1 (6 bases). Per germline, CDR1 MGHDK and CDR2 SYGVNS. The CDR3 loop spans 15 amino acids. V was cut by 0 bases and J by 6 bases, with 14 bases left in between. CDR3 DNA: TGTGCCAGCAGTGAATATGGGGGCAGGGACCATGGCTACACCTTC. Protein: CASSEYGGRDHGYTF.

This chain links TRBV5-6 with TRBJ1-5, with 7 bases identical to TRBD1. The CDR3 is 18 amino acids. V lost 0 bases and J lost 7; bases outside the gene matches: 16. Germline assignment: CDR1 SGHDT and CDR2 YYEEEE. For the CDR3, the DNA is TGTGCCAGCAGCTTGGGAGGGTCAATAGGGGGCGCAGGGCAGCCCCAGCATTTT. Translated: CASSLGGSIGGAGQPQHF.

The chain is built from TRBV7-9 and TRBJ2-7; the match to TRBD1 covers 8 bases. Germline V gene data show CDR1 as SEHNR and CDR2 as FQNEAQ (reference sequence). The CDR3 length is 17 residues. Losses at the gene ends were 1 base for V and 0 bases for J; bases not matched to a gene: 8. For the CDR3, the DNA is TGTGCCAGCAGCTTAGGCCAGGGGGCGGGATTCTCCTACGAGCAGTACTTC. This codes for CASSLGQGAGFSYEQYF.

The chain recombines TRBV7-9 with TRBJ2-1, with 7 bases fitting TRBD2. The V and J ends lost 0 bases and 4 bases, in that order; junction bases with no gene match: 6. CDR3 length: 16 residues. The germline V gene has CDR1 SEHNR and CDR2 FQNEAQ (reference sequence). CDR3 coding DNA: TGTGCCAGCAGCTTAGCCGGCGGGAGCCGTTACAATGAGCAGTTCTTC. It codes for CASSLAGGSRYNEQFF.

This sequence joins TRBV6-4 and TRBJ1-1; 8 bases match TRBD1. The CDR3 contains 13 residues. The V segment lost 2 bases and the J segment 7 bases; nucleotides outside the gene matches: 3. Germline V lookup: CDR1 MRHNA, CDR2 SNTAGT. CDR3 region: CASSDETGDEAFF. The CDR3, as DNA: TGTGCCAGCAGTGACGAGACAGGGGATGAAGCTTTCTTT.

The rearrangement uses TRBV18 and TRBJ1-1; unclear D gene. Germline V gene data show CDR1 as KGHSH and CDR2 as LQKENI. The CDR3 is 13 residues long. Trimming pared 6 bases from V and 1 base from J, leaving 9 bases between. The CDR3 nucleotides read TGTGCCAGCTCCCCCGAGGGGAACACTGAAGCTTTCTTT. It is translated as CASSPEGNTEAFF.

The chain uses TRBV15 and TRBJ2-7; 14 bases are a match to TRBD2. Losses at the gene ends were 5 bases for V and 4 bases for J; bases not matched to a gene: 10. Germline assignment: CDR1 LNHNV and CDR2 YYDKDF (reference sequence). There are 17 residues in the CDR3. The chain's CDR3 is CATSEPGTSGSIYEQYF. In nucleotides, the CDR3 is TGTGCCACCAGCGAGCCCGGGACTAGCGGGAGTATATACGAGCAGTACTTC.

The chain employs TRBV20-1 and TRBJ1-2; 7 bases are a match to TRBD1. The CDR3 runs 11 residues. Germline trimming cut 3 bases from V and 7 bases from J; bases unmatched to any gene: 2. Germline V gene lookup returns CDR1 DFQATT and CDR2 SNEGSKA (reference sequence). The CDR3 DNA reads TGCAGTGCTAGGGACAGGTCTGGCTACACCTTC. This translates into CSARDRSGYTF.

This clone was picked up many times. The chain recombines TRBV4-1 with TRBJ2-2; tentative D call: TRBD1 (5 bases). V lost 0 bases and J lost 1, with 6 bases in between. Germline assignment: CDR1 MGHRA and CDR2 YSYEKL. The CDR3 is 15 residues long. The CDR3 protein is CASSQEQVNTGELFF. The CDR3 DNA reads TGCGCCAGCAGCCAAGAACAGGTGAACACCGGGGAGCTGTTTTTT.

The rearrangement joins TRBV7-2 to TRBJ2-3; D is unclear. Germline CDR1 reads SGHTA; CDR2 reads FQGNSA. V shed 5 bases and J shed 6 bases, with 12 bases lying between them. This CDR3 is built from 13 residues. This CDR3 is CASSRLRKDTQYF. The DNA for the CDR3 is TGTGCCAGCAGCCGACTGCGCAAGGATACGCAGTATTTT. Looking up the rest from reference TRBV7-2 and TRBJ2-3 gives the full variable domain: GAGVSQSPSNKVTEKGKDVELRCDPISGHTALYWYRQSLGQGLEFLIYFQGNSAPDKSGLPSDRFSAERTGGSVSTLTIQRTQQEDSAVYLCASSRLRKDTQYFGPGTRLTVL.

This clone was recorded only once. V is TRBV19 and J is TRBJ1-2; TRBD1 agrees at 7 bases. The junction had 5 bases not matched to a gene; V was cut back by 6 bases and J by 7 bases. CDR1 is LNHDA and CDR2 is SQIVND in the germline V gene (reference sequence). The CDR3 consists of 12 residues. The CDR3 loop reads CASSQGGSGYTF. The CDR3 DNA is TGTGCCAGTAGCCAAGGGGGCTCTGGCTACACCTTC.

The V gene is TRBV3-1 (or the pseudogene TRBV3-2), the J gene TRBJ2-7, with a weak D call TRBD2 (6 bases). With 0 bases removed from V and 6 bases from J, the gap between germline ends came to 6 bases. This CDR3 is built from 12 residues. Germline CDR1 is LGHDT and CDR2 is YNNKEL (reference sequence). CDR3 DNA: TGTGCCAGCAGCCAAGAGCGGGGCGAGCAGTACTTC. Its translation: CASSQERGEQYF.